This paragraph reports one TCR beta chain. Produced via immunoSEQ multiplex PCR; TCRdb's table is partial and in-frame only. The data show roughly 360,000 clones, with around 83% seen just once and 5.1% held by the top ten. The germline V gene encodes CDR1 SGHRS and CDR2 YFSETQ. V shed 0 bases and J shed 0 bases, with 12 bases lying between them. This CDR3 contains 16 residues. These data belong to a study of blood T cell repertoires in COVID-19. Symptom resolution, clearance, or two negative PCRs marked the recovered donors of Cohort 3. This TCR derives from a woman aged 50 to 65 who had recovered from COVID-19. Sequenced: PBMCs or T cells enriched from blood (not recorded which). The chain uses TRBV5-1 and TRBJ1-1, with a weak D call TRBD1 (6 bases). In DNA form, the CDR3 reads TGCGCCAGCAGCTTGGTACCGGACAGACTGAACACTGAAGCTTTCTTT. Translated, it gives CASSLVPDRLNTEAFF.